This entry describes one T cell receptor (beta chain). The data were obtained in a study of blood T cell repertoires in COVID-19. Study as a whole: Researchers got acute and convalescent COVID-19 samples from the United States, Italy and Spain.

The V gene's germline CDR1 is MNHEY and CDR2 SVGEGT. Trimming cost V 0 bases and J 6 bases, with 14 bases left between them. CDR3 length: 15 amino acids. Original analysis: Amplification with reference gene primers provided the estimates of nucleated cell counts. The repertoire was sequenced with immunoSEQ multiplex PCR; TCRdb's copy has only in-frame clones and lacks some. V, J and clone size are taken as reported in that table, and D and trimming were inferred from the DNA itself. Seen here are around 230,000 clones, 84% observed once, and the top ten hold 2% to 2.5%. The TCR was taken from a middle-aged man who had recovered from COVID-19. V gene TRBV6-2 or TRBV6-3 combines with J gene TRBJ1-1, with D unclear. Sequenced material: peripheral blood. CDR3 nucleotide sequence: TGTGCCAGCAGTTACTCGACCCGTCGCAGGCCTGAAGCTTTCTTT. Translating it yields CASSYSTRRRPEAFF.